A selection of T cell receptor beta chains follows, all from one sample in a study of blood T cell repertoires in COVID-19. Profiling relied on immunoSEQ multiplex PCR, and the TCRdb table lists in-frame clones only, not all of them. Among 100,000 to 150,000 clones listed, roughly 80% were seen once. Specimen: peripheral blood. Every receptor here comes from a woman in her forties or fifties with acute or convalescent COVID-19. Both conserved end residues are part of each CDR3. Each record gives: V gene, J gene, CDR3 protein.

>TRBV3-1/TRBV3-2|TRBJ1-2
CASSRSGQGGYGYTF
>TRBV12-3/TRBV12-4|TRBJ2-1
CASSLNRANEQFF
>TRBV28|TRBJ1-2
CASSPRTVTYGYTF
>TRBV5-1|TRBJ1-1
CASSSGDTEAFF
>TRBV27|TRBJ2-7
CASSFQSRTSGGNPYEQYF
>TRBV12-5|TRBJ2-6
CASGLVIAPSSGANVLTF
>TRBV4-1|TRBJ2-5
CASSPGQSQETQYF
>TRBV5-5|TRBJ2-7
CASSHNGQVDNEQYF
>TRBV7-6|TRBJ2-3
CASSLRVGEDTQYF
>TRBV15|TRBJ1-6
CATSREIGTGLSPLHF
>TRBV5-1|TRBJ1-4
CASSTGSNEKLFF
>TRBV20-1|TRBJ1-5
CSASKGQVNQPQHF
>TRBV5-1|TRBJ1-1
CASSLDRTEMNTEAFF
>TRBV10-3|TRBJ1-2
CAISEVEKSGYGYTF
>TRBV6-2/TRBV6-3|TRBJ1-2
CASSRDSNYGYTF
>TRBV14|TRBJ1-6
CASSQSGGSPLHF
>TRBV27|TRBJ2-3
CASSFTGGGVGDTQYF
>TRBV6-1|TRBJ1-6
CASSELGQGSPLHF
>TRBV2|TRBJ1-1
CASNPGQALNTEAFF
>TRBV18|TRBJ1-4
CASSQDRGEKLFF
>TRBV5-1|TRBJ1-1
CASSLESLWGLEGEAFF
>TRBV4-1|TRBJ1-6
CASSPKGLRSVSPLHF
>TRBV6-4|TRBJ1-4
CASSEAQGLELFF
>TRBV2|TRBJ1-5
CASTGTNRDLSNQPQHF
>TRBV2|TRBJ1-5
CASSAGTVNQPQHF
>TRBV12-5|TRBJ2-7
CASGLDPPSGGYEQYF
>TRBV3-1/TRBV3-2|TRBJ2-7
CASSPVAGGSPYEQYF
>TRBV4-1|TRBJ2-2
CASSPGQGPGTGELFF
>TRBV2|TRBJ2-3
CASSKGGGKRDTQYF
>TRBV2|TRBJ1-1
CSDRDFTEAFF
>TRBV6-1|TRBJ2-2
CASSEALDRPGQELFF
>TRBV19|TRBJ2-1
CASSGTGTGVNEQFF
>TRBV16|TRBJ1-6
CASSQSPNSPLHF
>TRBV5-1|TRBJ1-1
CASSLEAPKTEAFF
>TRBV4-1|TRBJ1-2
CASSQGQMNYGYTF
>TRBV18|TRBJ2-7
CASSPPDRGVNEQYF
>TRBV7-2|TRBJ2-2
CASSSLRGTYTGELFF
>TRBV2|TRBJ1-3
CASSEVRGASSGNTIYF
>TRBV13|TRBJ2-3
CASSPIAGALTDTQYF
>TRBV19|TRBJ1-5
CASRPPPYRGFRFSNQPQHF
>TRBV5-1|TRBJ2-1
CASRLSSNEQFF
>TRBV11-2|TRBJ1-6
CASSLTDNSPLHF
>TRBV14|TRBJ2-7
CASSQGGGWYEQYF
>TRBV19|TRBJ1-1
CASSNTGNTEAFF
>TRBV6-5|TRBJ1-3
CASSYSTALGNTIYF
>TRBV6-5|TRBJ1-6
CASSYRGGNSPLHF
>TRBV30|TRBJ1-1
CAWEHRGRNTEAFF
>TRBV9|TRBJ1-1
CASSVTGGAGTEAFF